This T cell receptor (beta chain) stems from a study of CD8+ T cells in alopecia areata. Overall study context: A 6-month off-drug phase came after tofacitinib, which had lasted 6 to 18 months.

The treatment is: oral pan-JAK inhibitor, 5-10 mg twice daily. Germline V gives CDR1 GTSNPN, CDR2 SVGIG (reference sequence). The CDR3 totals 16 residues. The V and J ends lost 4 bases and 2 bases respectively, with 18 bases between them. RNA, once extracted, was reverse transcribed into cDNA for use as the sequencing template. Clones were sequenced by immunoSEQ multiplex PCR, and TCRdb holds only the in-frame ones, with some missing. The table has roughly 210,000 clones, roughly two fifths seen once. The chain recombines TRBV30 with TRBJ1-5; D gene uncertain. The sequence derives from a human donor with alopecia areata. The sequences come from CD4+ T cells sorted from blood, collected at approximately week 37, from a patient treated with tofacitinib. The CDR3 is CAWTQGPPVGNQPQHF. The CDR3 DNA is TGTGCCTGGACCCAAGGACCCCCCGTTGGCAATCAGCCCCAGCATTTT.